This TCR beta chain was retrieved from a study of T cells after yellow fever vaccination. Study-wide results and caveats: Abundant clonotypes (contaminants from the bulk population) could be present in FACS-sorted repertoires. The secondary T-cell response peaked on day 5, not day 15, but was weaker.

CDR3 length equals 13 residues. In germline, CDR1 is SGHVS, CDR2 FQNEAQ. Of note for this clonotype: What it binds is unknown. Germline and junction disagree at one end, which may indicate a read error.

TCRdb re-called the 5' RACE reads with MiXCR, one entry per CDR3 protein. The sample has about 130,000 distinct CDR3 sequences; roughly 8.2% are singletons. The sample here was CD8+ T cells sorted from PBMCs, taken on the day of the yellow fever booster vaccination. The chain has TRBV7-8 and TRBJ2-1; D unclear. The TCR comes from a man aged 18-30 years who received the YFV17D yellow fever vaccine. CDR3 protein: CACSLGYLDEQFF. The CDR3, as DNA: TGTGCCTGCAGCTTGGGCTATCTGGATGAGCAGTTCTTC.